This T cell receptor beta chain was identified during a study of cytomegalovirus exposure and HLA in healthy donors. Participants comprised healthy donors of bone marrow. Whole-study results and caveats: In a later analysis, TCR beta V- and J-gene trimming showed a link to a missense DCLRE1C variant.

About this clone itself: Its matching antigen is unknown.

Germline assignment: CDR1 SGHKS and CDR2 YYEKEE (reference sequence). V was cut by 0 bases and J by 6 bases, with 16 bases left in between. CDR3 length: 16 amino acids. The study ran its PCR with 60 Vbeta and 13 Jbeta primers. The data were produced by immunoSEQ multiplex PCR, yet TCRdb's version contains in-frame clones alone and is incomplete. The data show around 50,000 clones, with 70% to 85% seen just once and roughly 3.1% held by the top ten. Sequencing was performed on PBMCs. The rearrangement links TRBV5-5 to TRBJ1-5; D remains ambiguous. The receptor was derived from a man aged 45-65 years in good health and CMV-seronegative. CDR3 DNA sequence: TGTGCCAGCAGCTTGGCCGCGGGAGGATCAATTCAGCCCCAGCATTTT. It codes for CASSLAAGGSIQPQHF.